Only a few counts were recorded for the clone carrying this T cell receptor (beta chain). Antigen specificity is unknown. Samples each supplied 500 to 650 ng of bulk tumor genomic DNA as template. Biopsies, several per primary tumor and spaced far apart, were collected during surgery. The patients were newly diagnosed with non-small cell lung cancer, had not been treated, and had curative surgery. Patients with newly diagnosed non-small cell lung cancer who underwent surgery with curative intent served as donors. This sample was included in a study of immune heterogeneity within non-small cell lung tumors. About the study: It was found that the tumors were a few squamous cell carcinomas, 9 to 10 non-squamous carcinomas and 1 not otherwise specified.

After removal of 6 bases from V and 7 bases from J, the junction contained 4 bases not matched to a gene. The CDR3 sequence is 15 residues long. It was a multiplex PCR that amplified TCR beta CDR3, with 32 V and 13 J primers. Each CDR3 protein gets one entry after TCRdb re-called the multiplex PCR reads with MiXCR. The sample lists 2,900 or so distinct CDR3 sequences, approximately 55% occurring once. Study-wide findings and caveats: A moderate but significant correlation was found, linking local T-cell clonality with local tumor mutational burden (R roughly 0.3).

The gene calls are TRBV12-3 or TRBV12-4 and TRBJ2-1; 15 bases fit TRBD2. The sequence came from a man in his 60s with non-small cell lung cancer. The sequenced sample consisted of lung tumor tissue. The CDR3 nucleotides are TGTGCCAGCAGCCAAGGACTAGCGGGAGGGAATGAGCAGTTCTTC. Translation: CASSQGLAGGNEQFF.